The 13 T cell receptor beta chains below were found in one sample sequenced in a study of T-cell memory formation after mild COVID-19 (dated by TCRdb to the early 2020s). The receptor library was made with 5' RACE. TCRdb records Illumina NovaSeq 6000 as the sequencer. TCRdb reran the public reads through fastp at Q25 and MiXCR, keeping productive beta chains. Each CDR3 protein appears once, grouped with its most common genes and DNA. The sample table lists about 350,000 distinct CDR3 sequences, roughly an eighth of them with a count of one. In total, the top ten clones hold around a fifth of the sample. The sequenced material came from PBMCs or a T cell subset sorted from them (not recorded which). These receptors were taken from a young man who had mild COVID-19 (a few samples of this study predate the infection). The sample titles of this study are shuffled in the database, so cell type and time point are left out; the donor was told from shared clones.

This chain uses TRBV20-1 with TRBJ1-5, with TRBD1 identical over 9 bases. The CDR3 length is 14 residues. CDR1 and CDR2 from the germline V gene are DFQATT and SNEGSKA (reference sequence). J was trimmed by 9 bases and V by 4 bases; bases with no gene match: 10. CDR3 sequence (DNA): TGCAGTGCTACCCCGGTGGACAGGGGTTTGCCCCAGCATTTT. This translates into CSATPVDRGLPQHF.

J is TRBJ1-2 and V is TRBV3-1; D unclear. The CDR3 is 13 residues long. V was cut by 1 base and J by 2 bases, with 5 bases left in between. CDR1 is LGHDT, CDR2 YNNKEL, per germline (reference sequence). CDR3 in amino acids: CASSQAENYGYTF. As DNA, the CDR3 is TGTGCCAGCAGCCAAGCCGAGAACTATGGCTACACCTTC.

In this sample, this clonotype turned up a few times. The genes are TRBV20-1 and TRBJ2-5, with 7 bases lining up with TRBD1. Trimming removed 6 bases from V and 2 bases from J; junction bases left unmatched: 6. The CDR3 extends over 13 amino acids. Per germline, CDR1 DFQATT and CDR2 SNEGSKA (reference sequence). CDR3 amino acids: CSASYRGQETQYF. In DNA form, the CDR3 reads TGCAGTGCAAGCTACAGGGGTCAAGAGACCCAGTACTTC.

This clonotype was picked up many times. The chain links TRBV5-1 to TRBJ2-1; tentative D call: TRBD1 (5 bases). In germline, CDR1 is SGHRS, CDR2 YFSETQ. This CDR3 is built from 16 residues. Trimming cost V 0 bases and J 0 bases, with 10 bases left between them. The chain's CDR3 is CASSLGADSSYNEQFF. The CDR3 DNA reads as TGCGCCAGCAGCTTGGGGGCTGACAGCTCCTACAATGAGCAGTTCTTC. Together with reference TRBV5-1 and TRBJ2-1, the CDR3 gives the full variable domain: KAGVTQTPRYLIKTRGQQVTLSCSPISGHRSVSWYQQTPGQGLQFLFEYFSETQRNKGNFPGRFSGRQFSNSRSEMNVSTLELGDSALYLCASSLGADSSYNEQFFGPGTRLTVL.

This clonotype has a count of ten or more. The genes are TRBV28 and TRBJ2-5; weak D call: TRBD2 (5 bases). There are 14 residues in the CDR3. Germline lookup yields CDR1 MDHEN and CDR2 SYDVKM. V lost 6 bases and J 2 bases, leaving 13 bases between the germline ends. CDR3 nucleotides: TGTGCCAGCAGGCCGGGAATGGAACAAGAGACCCAGTACTTC. Protein sequence: CASRPGMEQETQYF.

V is TRBV4-1 and J is TRBJ2-1; 15 bases match TRBD2. The CDR3 runs to 16 residues. Germline lookup yields CDR1 MGHRA and CDR2 YSYEKL. Trimming took 4 bases from V and 6 from J; bases not matched to a gene: 4. The CDR3 nucleotides are TGCGCCAGCAGCCCGGGACTAGCGGGGGGCTTCAATGAGCAGTTCTTC. Amino acids: CASSPGLAGGFNEQFF.

In its sample, this clonotype was seen a few times. The V call is TRBV7-2, the J call TRBJ2-5, with D tentatively TRBD1 or TRBD2 (5 bases each). Trimming pared 7 bases from V and 3 bases from J, leaving 12 bases between. Germline V gene sequence: CDR1 SGHTA, CDR2 FQGNSA. This CDR3 is 13 amino acids long. The CDR3 sequence: CASMGPNEETQYF. CDR3 DNA sequence: TGTGCCAGCATGGGACCGAACGAAGAGACCCAGTACTTC.

The chain combines TRBV6-1 with TRBJ1-2, with D perhaps TRBD1 (6 bases). The V gene's germline CDR1 is MNHNS and CDR2 SASEGT. The V end lost 6 bases, the J end lost 0 bases, and 11 bases lay between the germline ends. CDR3 size: 14 residues. The CDR3 region has the DNA TGTGCCAGCAGGAAGGACAGCCCTAACTATGGCTACACCTTC. Protein sequence: CASRKDSPNYGYTF.

This clonotype occurred many times. The J gene is TRBJ2-1, the V gene TRBV29-1; TRBD1 matches 9 bases. This CDR3 spans 15 amino acids. Germline values: CDR1 SQVTM, CDR2 ANQGSEA. J gave up 5 bases and V 1 base, and 6 bases lay outside the gene matches. The CDR3 reads CSVEGGDREDNEQFF. The CDR3 DNA follows: TGCAGCGTTGAAGGGGGGGACAGGGAAGACAATGAGCAGTTCTTC.

This clonotype was seen only a few times. This chain connects TRBV20-1 to TRBJ2-1; D remains unclear. The CDR3 extends over 15 amino acids. CDR1 DFQATT and CDR2 SNEGSKA come from the germline V gene (reference sequence). V dropped 7 bases and J dropped 7 bases, with 23 bases sitting between them. CDR3 amino acids: CSVLGRAFSQNEQFF. DNA of the CDR3: TGCAGTGTTTTAGGAAGGGCATTTTCACAAAATGAGCAGTTCTTC.

This clonotype was counted only a few times. CDR3 amino acids: CASSWGAGDTQYF. The CDR3 DNA follows: TGTGCCAGCAGTTGGGGGGCGGGGGATACGCAGTATTTT. This sequence joins TRBV27 and TRBJ2-3; D is possibly TRBD1 or TRBD2 (6 bases each). The CDR3 contains 13 residues. V was cut by 4 bases and J by 6 bases, with 11 bases left in between. Germline V gene data show CDR1 as MNHEY and CDR2 as SMNVEV (reference sequence).

This clonotype was found a few times. CDR3 loop: CASLGAGNTIYF. The CDR3 nucleotides read TGTGCCAGTTTGGGGGCTGGAAACACCATATATTTT. This chain uses TRBV5-6 with TRBJ1-3; D possibly corresponds to TRBD1 (5 bases). Germline V gene lookup returns CDR1 SGHDT and CDR2 YYEEEE. Trimming left V 8 bases short and J 2 bases short, with 8 bases between. This CDR3 spans 12 amino acids.

The V and J genes are TRBV4-3 and TRBJ2-5, with D possibly being TRBD2 (6 bases). The CDR3 covers 14 residues. Trimming removed 4 bases from V and 5 bases from J, with 14 bases in between. CDR1 LGHNA and CDR2 YSLEER come from the germline V gene. CDR3 nucleotide sequence: TGCGCCAGCAGCCGAGATGGAGGGCTGGAGACCCAGTACTTC. This sequence encodes CASSRDGGLETQYF.